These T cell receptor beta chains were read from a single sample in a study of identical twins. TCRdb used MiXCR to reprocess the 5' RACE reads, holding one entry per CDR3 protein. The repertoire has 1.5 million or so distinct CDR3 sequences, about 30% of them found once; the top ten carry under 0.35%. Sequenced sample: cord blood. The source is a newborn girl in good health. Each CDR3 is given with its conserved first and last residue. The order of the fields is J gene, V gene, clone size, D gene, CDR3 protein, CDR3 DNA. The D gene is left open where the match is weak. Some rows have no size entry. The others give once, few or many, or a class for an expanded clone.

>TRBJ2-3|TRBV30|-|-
CAWSVFISPGDTQYF
TGTGCCTGGAGTGTATTTATATCCCCCGGAGATACGCAGTATTTT
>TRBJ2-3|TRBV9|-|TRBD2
CASRPSGPSTDTQYF
TGTGCCAGCAGGCCTAGCGGACCTAGCACAGATACGCAGTATTTT
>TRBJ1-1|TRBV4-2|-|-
CASSQPTGRTTEAFF
TGTGCCAGCAGCCAACCGACAGGTCGGACCACTGAAGCTTTCTTT
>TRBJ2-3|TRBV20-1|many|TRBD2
CSAPTSGVADTQYF
TGCAGTGCTCCGACTAGCGGGGTTGCAGATACGCAGTATTTT
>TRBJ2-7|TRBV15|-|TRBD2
CATSRDRSGGQNEQYF
TGTGCCACCAGCAGAGATCGGTCGGGAGGGCAGAATGAGCAGTACTTC
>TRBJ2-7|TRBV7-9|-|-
CASSVLIYEQYF
TGTGCCAGCAGCGTTTTGATCTACGAGCAGTACTTC
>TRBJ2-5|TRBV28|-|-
CASKGGVGAGRNEQYF
TGTGCCAGCAAGGGCGGGGTTGGAGCCGGAAGGAATGAGCAGTACTTC
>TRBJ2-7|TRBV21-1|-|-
CANTQSRQGLRPYEQYF
TGTGCCAACACCCAGAGCCGACAGGGCCTGCGGCCCTACGAGCAGTACTTC
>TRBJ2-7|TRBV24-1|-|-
CATSDLGSLPTQYF
TGTGCCACCAGTGATTTGGGTTCACTTCCCACGCAGTACTTC
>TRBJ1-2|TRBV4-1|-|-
CASSQGNRIDGYTF
TGCGCCAGCAGCCAAGGAAACCGCATTGACGGCTACACCTTC
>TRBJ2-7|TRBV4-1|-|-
CASSHLYASYSEQYF
TGCGCCAGCAGCCATCTTTACGCTAGCTACTCCGAGCAGTACTTC
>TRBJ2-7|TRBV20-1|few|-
CSASQLDWTYEQYF
TGCAGTGCTTCCCAGCTCGACTGGACCTACGAGCAGTACTTC
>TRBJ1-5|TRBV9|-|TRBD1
CASSVDRDQPQHF
TGTGCCAGCAGCGTTGACAGGGACCAGCCCCAGCATTTT
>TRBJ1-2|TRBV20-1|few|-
CSASRADSYYGYTF
TGCAGTGCTAGTCGGGCCGACAGTTACTATGGCTACACCTTC
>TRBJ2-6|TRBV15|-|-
CATSAGGANVLTF
TGTGCCACCAGCGCGGGTGGGGCCAACGTCCTGACTTTC
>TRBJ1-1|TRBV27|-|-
CASSFGSHNTEAFF
TGTGCCAGCAGTTTTGGTAGCCATAACACTGAAGCTTTCTTT
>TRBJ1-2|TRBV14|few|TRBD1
CASSQRDRGGYTF
TGTGCCAGCAGCCAACGGGACAGGGGTGGCTACACCTTC